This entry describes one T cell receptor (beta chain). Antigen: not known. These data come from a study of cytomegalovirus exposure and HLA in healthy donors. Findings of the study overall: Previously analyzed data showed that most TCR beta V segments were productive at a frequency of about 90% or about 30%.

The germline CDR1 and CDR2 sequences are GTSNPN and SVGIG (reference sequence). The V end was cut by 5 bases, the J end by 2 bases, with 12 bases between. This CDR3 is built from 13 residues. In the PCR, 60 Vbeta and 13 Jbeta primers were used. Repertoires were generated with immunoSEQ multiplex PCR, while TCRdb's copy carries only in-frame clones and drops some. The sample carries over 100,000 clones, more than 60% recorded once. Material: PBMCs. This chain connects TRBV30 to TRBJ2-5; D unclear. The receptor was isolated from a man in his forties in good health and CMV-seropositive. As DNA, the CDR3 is TGTGCCTGGGCAGCAGGTCCACAAGAGACCCAGTACTTC. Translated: CAWAAGPQETQYF.